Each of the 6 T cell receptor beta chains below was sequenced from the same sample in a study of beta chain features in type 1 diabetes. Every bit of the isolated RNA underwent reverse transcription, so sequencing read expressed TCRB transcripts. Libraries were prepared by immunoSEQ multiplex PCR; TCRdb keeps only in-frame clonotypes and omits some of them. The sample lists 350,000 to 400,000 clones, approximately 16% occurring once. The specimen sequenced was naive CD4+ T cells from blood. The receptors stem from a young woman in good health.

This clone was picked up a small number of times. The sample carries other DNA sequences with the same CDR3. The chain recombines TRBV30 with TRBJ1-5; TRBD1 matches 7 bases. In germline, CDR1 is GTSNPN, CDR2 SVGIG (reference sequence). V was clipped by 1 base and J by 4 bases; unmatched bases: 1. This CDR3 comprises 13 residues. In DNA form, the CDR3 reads TGTGCCTGGAGTGACAGGGGTAATCAGCCCCAGCATTTT. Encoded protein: CAWSDRGNQPQHF.

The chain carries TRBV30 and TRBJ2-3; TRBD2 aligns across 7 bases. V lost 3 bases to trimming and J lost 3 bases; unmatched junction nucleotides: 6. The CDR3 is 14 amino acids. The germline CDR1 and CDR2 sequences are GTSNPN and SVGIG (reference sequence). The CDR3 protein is CAWRWSGKTDTQYF. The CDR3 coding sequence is TGTGCCTGGAGGTGGAGCGGGAAGACAGATACGCAGTATTTT.

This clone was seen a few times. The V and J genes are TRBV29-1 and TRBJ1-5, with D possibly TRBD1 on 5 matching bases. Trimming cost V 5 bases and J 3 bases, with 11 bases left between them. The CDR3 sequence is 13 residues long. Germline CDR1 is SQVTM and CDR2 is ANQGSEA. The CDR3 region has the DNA TGCAGCGTTAAGACAGCGCCCAATCAGCCCCAGCATTTT. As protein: CSVKTAPNQPQHF.

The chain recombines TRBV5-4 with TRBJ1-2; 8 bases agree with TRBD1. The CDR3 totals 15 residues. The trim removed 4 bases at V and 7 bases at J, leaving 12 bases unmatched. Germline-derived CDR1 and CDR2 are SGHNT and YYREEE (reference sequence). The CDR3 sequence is CASSLPIQGALGYTF. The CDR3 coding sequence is TGTGCCAGCAGCCTCCCCATCCAGGGGGCGCTTGGCTACACCTTC.

CDR3 nucleotides: TGTGCCAGCAGTTCTCAGGGACAAAAAGAGACCCAGTACTTC. Residues: CASSSQGQKETQYF. This chain links TRBV28 with TRBJ2-5; a weak D match, TRBD1 (6 bases). This CDR3 is built from 14 residues. Germline-derived CDR1 and CDR2 are MDHEN and SYDVKM. The V end lost 4 bases, the J end lost 3 bases, and 12 bases lay between the germline ends. Complete variable domain (other parts from reference TRBV28 and TRBJ2-5): DVKVTQSSRYLVKRTGEKVFLECVQDMDHENMFWYRQDPGLGLRLIYFSYDVKMKEKGDIPEGYSVSREKKERFSLILESASTNQTSMYLCASSSQGQKETQYFGPGTRLLVL.

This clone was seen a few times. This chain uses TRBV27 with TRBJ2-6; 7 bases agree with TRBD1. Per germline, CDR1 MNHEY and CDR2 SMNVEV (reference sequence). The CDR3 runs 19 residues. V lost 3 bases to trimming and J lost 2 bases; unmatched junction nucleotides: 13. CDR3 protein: CASSLYYRGADAGANVLTF. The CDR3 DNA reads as TGTGCCAGCAGTTTGTACTACAGGGGTGCCGACGCTGGGGCCAACGTCCTGACTTTC.